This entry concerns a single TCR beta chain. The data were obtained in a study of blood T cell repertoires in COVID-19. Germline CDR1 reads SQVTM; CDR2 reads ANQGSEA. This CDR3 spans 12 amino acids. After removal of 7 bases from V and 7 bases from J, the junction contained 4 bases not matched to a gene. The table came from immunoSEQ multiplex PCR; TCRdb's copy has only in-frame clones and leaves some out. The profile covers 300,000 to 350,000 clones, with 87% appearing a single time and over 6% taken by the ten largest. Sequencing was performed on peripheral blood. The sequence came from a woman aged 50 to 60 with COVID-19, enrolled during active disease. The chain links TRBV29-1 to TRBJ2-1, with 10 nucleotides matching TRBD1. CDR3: CSAWTGGNEQFF. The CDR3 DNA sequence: TGCAGCGCCTGGACAGGGGGAAATGAGCAGTTCTTC.